These 12 T cell receptor beta chains share one sample of origin, sequenced in a study of cytomegalovirus exposure and HLA in healthy donors. The PCR had 60 Vbeta and 13 Jbeta primers. This table comes from immunoSEQ multiplex PCR, and its TCRdb copy is limited to in-frame clones, with some not included. The profile shows about 150,000 clones, roughly four fifths of them singletons. Material: PBMCs. The receptors shown here come from a man younger than 40 in good health and CMV-seropositive.

The CDR3 region has the DNA TGTGCCCTTACCACAGGGGCCCAAAGCCCGTTCTTC. Translating it yields CALTTGAQSPFF. The gene calls are TRBV30 and TRBJ2-1; TRBD1 matches at 7 bases. V shed 8 bases and J 15 bases; nucleotides not matched to a gene: 16. This CDR3 region has 12 residues. CDR1 and CDR2 from the germline V gene are GTSNPN and SVGIG (reference sequence).

J is TRBJ2-3 and V is TRBV2, with TRBD1 identical over 9 bases. This CDR3 spans 14 amino acids. Germline V gene data show CDR1 as SNHLY and CDR2 as FYNNEI. V shed 7 bases and J 2 bases; nucleotides not matched to a gene: 4. CDR3 nucleotides: TGTGCCAGCAAGGGGGACAGGGTCACAGATACGCAGTATTTT. Protein: CASKGDRVTDTQYF.

This clone has more than one count but fewer than ten. The rearrangement uses TRBV6-4 and TRBJ2-5, with 7 nucleotides matching TRBD2. The CDR3 contains 15 residues. Germline lookup yields CDR1 MRHNA and CDR2 SNTAGT. V was clipped by 3 bases and J by 2 bases; unmatched bases: 6. Here the CDR3 DNA reads TGTGCCAGCAGTGATCGGCCTAGCGGACAAGAGACCCAGTACTTC. Amino acid sequence: CASSDRPSGQETQYF.

This chain links TRBV10-3 with TRBJ1-2; D gene ambiguous. This CDR3 is 15 amino acids long. The germline gives CDR1 ENHRY, CDR2 SYGVKD. The V end was cut by 10 bases, the J end by 8 bases, with 26 bases between. The CDR3 coding sequence is TGTGCCACCGCAGTGAACGGGGATAGTGTAAGGGGCTACACCTTC. Its translation: CATAVNGDSVRGYTF.

This clone came up a few times. V and J are TRBV6-4 and TRBJ2-3, with 7 nucleotides matching TRBD1. The junction had 7 bases not matched to a gene; V was cut back by 4 bases and J by 3 bases. The CDR3 totals 15 residues. CDR1 MRHNA and CDR2 SNTAGT come from the germline V gene. The CDR3 loop is CASSAEDRSTDTQYF. DNA for the CDR3: TGTGCCAGCAGTGCCGAGGACAGGTCTACAGATACGCAGTATTTT.

This clone has only a few counts. The chain joins TRBV7-8 to TRBJ2-7, with 7 nucleotides matching TRBD1. Germline V gene sequence: CDR1 SGHVS, CDR2 FQNEAQ. This CDR3 has 14 amino acids. With V trimmed by 5 bases and J by 4 bases, 8 bases remained unmatched. DNA of the CDR3: TGTGCCAGCAGCGTCCGGGACAGCTTATACGAGCAGTACTTC. This gives the protein CASSVRDSLYEQYF. Full variable domain (outside the CDR3, taken from reference TRBV7-8 and TRBJ2-7): GAGVSQSPRYKVAKRGQDVALRCDPISGHVSLFWYQQALGQGPEFLTYFQNEAQLDKSGLPSDRFFAERPEGSVSTLKIQRTQQEDSAVYLCASSVRDSLYEQYFGPGTRLTVT.

V usage is TRBV29-1 and J usage is TRBJ1-5; 12 nucleotides line up with TRBD1. Germline V gives CDR1 SQVTM, CDR2 ANQGSEA. The CDR3 is 15 residues long. The trim removed 1 base at V and 6 bases at J, leaving 4 bases unmatched. CDR3 protein: CSVEVGTGGSQPQHF. The DNA of the CDR3 is TGCAGCGTTGAAGTCGGGACAGGGGGCTCTCAGCCCCAGCATTTT.

This sequence joins TRBV5-1 and TRBJ2-2, with 7 bases that match TRBD2. This CDR3 is 16 amino acids long. The junction had 9 bases not matched to a gene; V was cut back by 4 bases and J by 3 bases. In germline, CDR1 is SGHRS, CDR2 YFSETQ. CDR3: CASSPRSGTYTGELFF. In DNA form, the CDR3 reads TGCGCCAGCAGCCCGAGGAGCGGGACTTACACCGGGGAGCTGTTTTTT.

On this clone: This CDR3 is also generated by other DNA sequences in the sample. The chain couples TRBV18 to TRBJ1-5; D not resolved. V lost 2 bases, J lost 4 bases, and 6 bases lay in between. CDR3 length: 13 amino acids. Germline V gene sequence: CDR1 KGHSH, CDR2 LQKENI. The CDR3 is CASSPSENQPQHF. The CDR3 DNA sequence: TGTGCCAGCTCACCATCCGAGAATCAGCCCCAGCATTTT.

The chain links TRBV6-5 to TRBJ1-1; perhaps TRBD1 as D (5 bases). The length of the CDR3 is 15 residues. Germline assignment: CDR1 MNHEY and CDR2 SVGAGI. V lost 3 bases and J lost 10, with 21 bases in between. Here the CDR3 reads CASSYLTGQGLGAFF. The CDR3 DNA reads TGTGCCAGCAGTTATTTGACTGGGCAGGGTCTTGGAGCTTTCTTT.

This clone was observed a single time. The V call is TRBV19, the J call TRBJ2-7, with 8 bases that match TRBD1. This CDR3 contains 15 residues. The germline CDR1 and CDR2 sequences are LNHDA and SQIVND (reference sequence). The V gene end was trimmed by 4 bases and the J gene end by 0 bases; junction bases not matched to a gene: 5. The CDR3 here is CASSTYTGGSYEQYF. Written as DNA, the CDR3 is TGTGCCAGTAGTACTTATACAGGGGGCTCCTACGAGCAGTACTTC. The whole variable domain, filled in from reference TRBV19 and TRBJ2-7, reads DGGITQSPKYLFRKEGQNVTLSCEQNLNHDAMYWYRQDPGQGLRLIYYSQIVNDFQKGDIAEGYSVSREKKESFPLTVTSAQKNPTAFYLCASSTYTGGSYEQYFGPGTRLTVT.

The CDR3 region is CASSQDTGGGNTQYF. DNA of the CDR3: TGTGCCAGCAGCCAAGATACAGGAGGGGGCAATACGCAGTATTTT. The gene calls are TRBV4-2 and TRBJ2-3, with a weak D call TRBD1 (7 bases). The germline V gene has CDR1 LGHNA and CDR2 YNFKEQ. This CDR3 is 15 amino acids long. Trimming removed 0 bases from V and 7 bases from J, with 14 bases in between.